This TCR beta chain was found in a study of shared clonotypes between healthy human individuals. Study-wide findings and caveats: Sorted-subset sequencing was shown by rarefaction to be incomplete despite large depth. Four donors showed sharing of 4.5% to 6% of naive CD4 clonotypes.

This clone was seen only a few times. Its antigen is unidentified. The length of the CDR3 is 15 residues. Germline values: CDR1 LNHNV, CDR2 YYDKDF (reference sequence). V was pared by 1 base and J by 7 bases, with 7 bases of the junction left unmatched. Among the donors, all were Caucasian adults who lived in Nashville, Tennessee. Some 32,000 T cell genomes, or roughly 200 ng DNA, went into the sorted-subset replicate PCRs. Method: immunoSEQ multiplex PCR; TCRdb's copy keeps in-frame clones and lacks some. The sample contains around 1.1 million clones, 70% to 80% of which appear only once. Material for sequencing was memory CD4+ T cells from PBMCs. As for subset: CD45RA-negative fraction. The source of this sequence is a man between 18 and 29 years old in good health. Some clones in this sample may be carry-over from other donors' samples. The gene calls are TRBV15 and TRBJ1-1; 9 bases align to TRBD1. CDR3 coding DNA: TGTGCCACCAGCAGAGGTTGGGGGACAGGGCTTGAAGCTTTCTTT. It specifies CATSRGWGTGLEAFF. The full variable domain, its missing parts supplied by reference TRBV15 and TRBJ1-1, is DAMVIQNPRYQVTQFGKPVTLSCSQTLNHNVMYWYQQKSSQAPKLLFHYYDKDFNNEADTPDNFQSRRPNTSFCFLDIRSPGLGDTAMYLCATSRGWGTGLEAFFGQGTRLTVV.